The next 22 T cell receptor beta chains were all read from a single sample in a study of blood T cells in healthy people across ages. The second PCR ran about 6 to 12 cycles with a sample-barcoded 5' primer and J-beta primers. TCRdb re-analysed the 5' RACE reads in MiXCR, keeping a single row per CDR3 protein. The sample comprises about 1.7 million distinct CDR3 sequences, approximately 28% of which are singletons, and more than 6% rests with the top ten. Sequenced material: blood. These receptors were taken from a woman in her 30s in good health.

This chain links TRBV6-6 with TRBJ1-2; D gene uncertain. The V gene's germline CDR1 is MNHNY and CDR2 SVGAGI (reference sequence). The CDR3 spans 13 residues. Trimming took 7 bases from V and 5 from J, leaving 14 bases between them. This CDR3 is CASTERGSYGYTF. The DNA of the CDR3 is TGTGCCAGCACCGAAAGAGGGTCGTATGGCTACACCTTC.

The V and J genes are TRBV11-2 and TRBJ2-1; no firm D call. The germline CDR1 and CDR2 sequences are SGHAT and FQNNGV. There are 15 residues in the CDR3. Trimming pared 2 bases from V and 5 bases from J, leaving 13 bases between. The CDR3 region is CASSLMPRGDNEQFF. The CDR3 coding sequence is TGTGCCAGCAGCTTAATGCCCCGTGGGGACAATGAGCAGTTCTTC.

The chain employs TRBV6-1 and TRBJ2-1; D uncertain. Deletions cut 3 bases from V and 4 bases from J, with 10 bases between. Germline CDR1 MNHNS, CDR2 SASEGT. CDR3 length: 14 amino acids. CDR3 protein: CASSDPDLYNEQFF. The DNA for the CDR3 is TGTGCCAGCAGTGACCCGGACCTATACAATGAGCAGTTCTTC.

The V gene is TRBV24-1, the J gene TRBJ2-3, with TRBD2 matching over 8 bases. Germline-derived CDR1 and CDR2 are KGHDR and SFDVKD. V was pared by 5 bases and J by 5 bases, with 11 bases of the junction left unmatched. The CDR3 covers 16 residues. The CDR3 reads CATSGRGLDSRDTQYF. In DNA form, the CDR3 reads TGTGCCACCAGTGGAAGGGGACTAGACTCACGAGATACGCAGTATTTT.

This clonotype has at least ten counts. The CDR3 sequence: CASSYGQGPNYGYTF. The DNA of the CDR3 is TGTGCCAGCAGTTACGGACAGGGACCTAACTATGGCTACACCTTC. The chain joins TRBV12-3 or TRBV12-4 to TRBJ1-2; 8 nucleotides match TRBD1. The J segment lost 0 bases and the V segment lost 4 bases, leaving 4 bases of the junction unmatched. The CDR3 totals 15 residues.

The table lists this clonotype with a few counts. The J gene is TRBJ2-3, the V gene TRBV24-1; D unclear. CDR3 size: 14 residues. V lost 3 bases, J lost 3 bases, and 9 bases lay in between. Germline V CDR1 and CDR2: KGHDR, SFDVKD. The CDR3 DNA reads TGTGCCACCAGTGATCCAAGCTTAACAGATACGCAGTATTTT. Translation gives CATSDPSLTDTQYF.

This rearrangement joins TRBV6-2 or TRBV6-3 to TRBJ2-7; tentative D call: TRBD2 (5 bases). The CDR3 sequence is 13 residues long. Germline loops: CDR1 MNHEY, CDR2 SVGEGT. Trimming took 11 bases from V and 1 from J, leaving 15 bases between them. CDR3 protein: CAARAGVSYEQYF. In DNA form, the CDR3 reads TGTGCCGCGAGGGCTGGGGTTTCCTACGAGCAGTACTTC.

Many counts were recorded for this clonotype. V gene TRBV20-1 combines with J gene TRBJ2-7; TRBD2 matches at 10 bases. Trimming took 1 base from V and 0 from J; bases not matched to a gene: 6. The CDR3 contains 16 residues. CDR1 is DFQATT, CDR2 SNEGSKA, per germline (reference sequence). This CDR3 is CSARVPGLASSYEQYF. The CDR3 region has the DNA TGCAGTGCTAGAGTGCCGGGACTAGCGAGCTCCTACGAGCAGTACTTC.

This clonotype was detected only a few times. The chain couples TRBV12-3 or TRBV12-4 to TRBJ1-2; tentative D call: TRBD1 (6 bases). The germline V and J ends were trimmed by 6 bases and 8 bases, with 19 bases remaining between them. The CDR3 has 14 amino acids. The CDR3 reads CASREQGSGQGYTF. CDR3 in DNA: TGTGCCAGCAGGGAACAGGGAAGCGGTCAAGGCTACACCTTC.

In the case of this clonotype: One end of the junction does not line up with germline, which may come from a read error. V and J are TRBV18 and TRBJ2-7, with D possibly being TRBD2 (6 bases). The CDR3 is 12 residues long. Germline V gene sequence: CDR1 KGHSH, CDR2 LQKENI. The CDR3 DNA follows: TGCGCCAGCGGGCGGGACGGCTACGAGCAGTACTTC. This encodes CASGRDGYEQYF.

The gene calls are TRBV20-1 and TRBJ2-2; 7 bases align to TRBD2. Germline CDR1 reads DFQATT; CDR2 reads SNEGSKA (reference sequence). The CDR3 totals 14 residues. The ends lost 6 bases at V and 1 base at J; junction bases unmatched: 5. The CDR3 DNA follows: TGCAGTGCAAGATCTAGCGGGAACACCGGGGAGCTGTTTTTT. Its protein product is CSARSSGNTGELFF.

CDR3 amino acids: CASTGGTHEQFF. The CDR3 DNA follows: TGTGCCAGCACGGGGGGAACCCATGAGCAGTTCTTC. V usage is TRBV12-3 or TRBV12-4 and J usage is TRBJ2-1; 7 bases agree with TRBD2. Unmatched junction bases numbered 5, after V lost 7 bases and J lost 8 bases. This CDR3 contains 12 residues.

This clonotype occurred a few times. Since a much larger clone is just one base distant, this may be a read error. The V call is TRBV20-1, the J call TRBJ2-5; no reliable D call. Looked up from germline, CDR1 is DFQATT and CDR2 is SNEGSKA (reference sequence). This CDR3 is 13 amino acids long. Trimming pared 7 bases from V and 1 base from J, leaving 13 bases between. CDR3 region: CSGSDPLQETQYF. The CDR3 bases are TGCAGTGGGAGTGACCCTCTCCAAGAGACCCAGTACTTC.

This clonotype was counted at least ten times. The V and J genes are TRBV7-2 and TRBJ2-7, with TRBD2 identical over 11 bases. The CDR3 sequence is 13 residues long. CDR1 and CDR2 from the germline V gene are SGHTA and FQGNSA. V was pared by 2 bases and J by 6 bases, with 0 bases of the junction left unmatched. The CDR3 spells CASSLLAGGEQYF. CDR3 in DNA: TGTGCCAGCAGCTTACTAGCGGGAGGCGAGCAGTACTTC.

This chain connects TRBV6-2 or TRBV6-3 to TRBJ2-1, with D possibly being TRBD1 (6 bases). Germline CDR1 reads MNHEY; CDR2 reads SVGEGT. V was clipped by 2 bases and J by 5 bases, with 13 bases between them. This CDR3 spans 15 amino acids. The CDR3 sequence is CASSYPFGTNNEQFF. The CDR3 DNA reads TGTGCCAGCAGTTACCCGTTCGGGACAAACAATGAGCAGTTCTTC.

The chain couples TRBV2 to TRBJ2-4; the D gene could be TRBD1 or TRBD2 (5 bases each). This CDR3 spans 12 amino acids. V lost 8 bases and J 15 bases, leaving 20 bases between the germline ends. CDR1 SNHLY and CDR2 FYNNEI come from the germline V gene. The CDR3 DNA follows: TGTGCCAGCGGGACCGGGGTGTCCCTAGTGTACTTC. It codes for CASGTGVSLVYF.

This clonotype was observed a handful of times. The rearrangement links TRBV7-9 to TRBJ2-4; 8 bases agree with TRBD1. The CDR3 covers 16 residues. Germline trimming cut 1 base from V and 4 bases from J; bases unmatched to any gene: 6. Germline loops: CDR1 SEHNR, CDR2 FQNEAQ (reference sequence). This CDR3 is CASSLVTGTGKNIQYF. Written as DNA, the CDR3 is TGTGCCAGCAGCTTAGTCACCGGGACAGGAAAAAACATTCAGTACTTC.

The rearrangement uses TRBV30 and TRBJ2-1; D might be TRBD2 (6 bases). The CDR3 spans 12 residues. Germline CDR1 and CDR2: GTSNPN and SVGIG (reference sequence). The CDR3 DNA reads TGTGGCACCCGGCGGGGATACAATGAGCAGTTCTTC. It yields the protein CGTRRGYNEQFF.

This clonotype was detected ten times or more. The chain joins TRBV7-2 to TRBJ2-5; D tentatively reads TRBD1 or TRBD2 (5 bases each). Deletions cut 4 bases from V and 6 bases from J, with 6 bases between. The CDR3 runs 11 residues. CDR1 is SGHTA, CDR2 FQGNSA, per germline. The CDR3: CASSWGKTQYF. The CDR3 nucleotides are TGTGCCAGCAGCTGGGGGAAGACCCAGTACTTC.

The rearrangement links TRBV9 to TRBJ2-5; 8 bases agree with TRBD2. The germline V gene has CDR1 SGDLS and CDR2 YYNGEE. The junction had 4 bases not matched to a gene; V was cut back by 1 base and J by 2 bases. The CDR3 has 15 residues. In nucleotides, the CDR3 is TGTGCCAGCAGCGTATCGACGGGAGGGCAAGAGACCCAGTACTTC. Its protein product is CASSVSTGGQETQYF.

A few counts support this clonotype. The chain is built from TRBV24-1 and TRBJ2-1, with D perhaps TRBD2 (6 bases). The CDR3 has 13 residues. Per the germline V gene, CDR1 is KGHDR and CDR2 is SFDVKD. Trimming left V 4 bases short and J 8 bases short, with 11 bases between. The CDR3 bases are TGTGCCACCAGTGACCCGACTAGAGATGAGCAGTTCTTC. This sequence encodes CATSDPTRDEQFF.

In its sample, this clonotype was seen many times. The V and J genes are TRBV12-5 and TRBJ2-1; 13 nucleotides agree with TRBD2. This CDR3 is built from 16 residues. CDR1 and CDR2 (germline): LGHNT, FRNRAP. The J segment lost 5 bases and the V segment lost 1 base, leaving 2 bases of the junction unmatched. The CDR3 sequence: CASGLEGLAGDNEQFF. DNA of the CDR3: TGTGCTAGTGGTTTGGAAGGACTAGCGGGGGACAATGAGCAGTTCTTC.